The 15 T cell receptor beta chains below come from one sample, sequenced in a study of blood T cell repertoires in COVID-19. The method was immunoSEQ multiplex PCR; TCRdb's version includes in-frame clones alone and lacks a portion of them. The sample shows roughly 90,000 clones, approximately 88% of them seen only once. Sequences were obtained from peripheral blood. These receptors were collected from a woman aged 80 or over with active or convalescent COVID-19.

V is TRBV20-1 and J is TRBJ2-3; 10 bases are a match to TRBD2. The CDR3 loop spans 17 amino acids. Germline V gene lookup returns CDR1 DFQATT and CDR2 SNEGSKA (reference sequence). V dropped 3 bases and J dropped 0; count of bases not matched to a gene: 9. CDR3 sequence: CSASLAAGGRSTDTQYF. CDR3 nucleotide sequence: TGCAGTGCTAGTTTGGCAGCGGGAGGGCGTAGCACAGATACGCAGTATTTT.

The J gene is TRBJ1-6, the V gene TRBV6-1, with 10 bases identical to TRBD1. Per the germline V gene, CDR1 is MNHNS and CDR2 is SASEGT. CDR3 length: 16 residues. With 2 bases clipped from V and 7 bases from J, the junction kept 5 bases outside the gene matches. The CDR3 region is CASSEFLGQGNSPLHF. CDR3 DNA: TGTGCCAGCAGTGAATTTTTGGGACAGGGGAATTCACCCCTCCACTTT.

Written as DNA, the CDR3 is TGCGCCAGCAGCTTGGTTGTTGCGGGGGGCGCAGAGACCCAGTACTTC. Translation gives CASSLVVAGGAETQYF. The genes are TRBV5-1 and TRBJ2-5; 8 bases agree with TRBD2. Germline V gene lookup returns CDR1 SGHRS and CDR2 YFSETQ. The CDR3 sequence is 16 residues long. The junction had 8 bases not matched to a gene; V was cut back by 0 bases and J by 4 bases.

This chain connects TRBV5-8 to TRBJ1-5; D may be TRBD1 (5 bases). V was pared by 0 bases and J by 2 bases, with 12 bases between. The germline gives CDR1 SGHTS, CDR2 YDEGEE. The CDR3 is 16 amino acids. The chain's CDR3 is CASSLAGGVGNQPQHF. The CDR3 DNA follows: TGTGCCAGCAGCTTGGCCGGAGGGGTCGGCAATCAGCCCCAGCATTTT.

CDR3 in DNA: TGTGCCAGCAGTTTAATGTCAGGGGGGCGACAGCCCCAGCATTTT. This gives the protein CASSLMSGGRQPQHF. This chain joins TRBV27 and TRBJ1-5; 7 positions match TRBD1. The germline CDR1 and CDR2 sequences are MNHEY and SMNVEV (reference sequence). The V segment lost 2 bases and the J segment 7 bases; nucleotides outside the gene matches: 8. The CDR3 contains 15 residues.

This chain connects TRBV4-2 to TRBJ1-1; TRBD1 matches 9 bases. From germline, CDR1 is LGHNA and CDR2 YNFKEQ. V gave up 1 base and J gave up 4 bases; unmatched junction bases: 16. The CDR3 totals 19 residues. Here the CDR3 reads CASSQVRGTGGREGTEAFF. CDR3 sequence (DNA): TGTGCCAGCAGCCAAGTGAGGGGAACAGGGGGCCGCGAGGGCACTGAAGCTTTCTTT.

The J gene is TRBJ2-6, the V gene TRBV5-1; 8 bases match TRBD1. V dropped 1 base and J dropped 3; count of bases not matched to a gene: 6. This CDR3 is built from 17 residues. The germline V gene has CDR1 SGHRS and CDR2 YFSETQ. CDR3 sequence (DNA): TGCGCCAGCAGCTTGCGGCAGGGGGCGCTTGGGGCCAACGTCCTGACTTTC. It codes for CASSLRQGALGANVLTF. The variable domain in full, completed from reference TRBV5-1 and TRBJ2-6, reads KAGVTQTPRYLIKTRGQQVTLSCSPISGHRSVSWYQQTPGQGLQFLFEYFSETQRNKGNFPGRFSGRQFSNSRSEMNVSTLELGDSALYLCASSLRQGALGANVLTFGAGSRLTVL.

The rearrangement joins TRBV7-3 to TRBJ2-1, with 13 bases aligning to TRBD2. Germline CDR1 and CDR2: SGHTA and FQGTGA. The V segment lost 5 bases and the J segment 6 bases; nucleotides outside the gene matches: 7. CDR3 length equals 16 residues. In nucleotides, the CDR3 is TGTGCCAGCAGCCCTCGGACTAGCGGGAGTTTCAATGAGCAGTTCTTC. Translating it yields CASSPRTSGSFNEQFF.

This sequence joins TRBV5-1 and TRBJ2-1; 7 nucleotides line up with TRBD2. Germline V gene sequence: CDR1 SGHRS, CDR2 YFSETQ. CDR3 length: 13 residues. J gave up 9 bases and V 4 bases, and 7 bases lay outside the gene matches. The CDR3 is CASSRGDEGEQFF. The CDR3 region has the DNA TGCGCCAGCAGCCGGGGGGACGAGGGTGAGCAGTTCTTC.

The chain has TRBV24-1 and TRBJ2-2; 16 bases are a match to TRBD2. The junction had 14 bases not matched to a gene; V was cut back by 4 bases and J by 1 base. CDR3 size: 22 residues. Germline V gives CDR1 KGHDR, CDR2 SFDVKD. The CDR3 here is CATSDPLSGTSGRAKNTGELFF. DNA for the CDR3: TGTGCCACCAGTGACCCTCTTTCGGGGACTAGCGGGAGGGCAAAGAACACCGGGGAGCTGTTTTTT.

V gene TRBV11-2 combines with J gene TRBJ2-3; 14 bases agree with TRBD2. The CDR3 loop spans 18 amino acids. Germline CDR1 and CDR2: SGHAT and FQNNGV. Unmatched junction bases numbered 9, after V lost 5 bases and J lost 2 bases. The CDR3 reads CASSPTRTSGGFTDTQYF. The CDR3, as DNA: TGTGCCAGCAGCCCCACCCGGACTAGCGGGGGGTTCACAGATACGCAGTATTTT. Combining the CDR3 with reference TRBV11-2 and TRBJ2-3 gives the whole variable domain EAGVAQSPRYKIIEKRQSVAFWCNPISGHATLYWYQQILGQGPKLLIQFQNNGVVDDSQLPKDRFSAERLKGVDSTLKIQPAKLEDSAVYLCASSPTRTSGGFTDTQYFGPGTRLTVL.

The CDR3 sequence: CATSRSLGQGENTGELFF. In DNA, the CDR3 is TGTGCCACCAGCAGATCCCTGGGACAGGGGGAAAACACCGGGGAGCTGTTTTTT. The chain uses TRBV15 and TRBJ2-2, with 11 bases aligning to TRBD1. Germline assignment: CDR1 LNHNV and CDR2 YYDKDF (reference sequence). Trimming at V came to 2 bases and at J to 2 bases, leaving 7 bases not matched to a gene. CDR3 size: 18 residues.

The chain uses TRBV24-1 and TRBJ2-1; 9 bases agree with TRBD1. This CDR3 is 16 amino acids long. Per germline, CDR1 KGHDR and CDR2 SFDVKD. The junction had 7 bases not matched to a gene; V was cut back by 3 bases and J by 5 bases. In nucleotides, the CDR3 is TGTGCCACCAGTGATCTCACCGGGACAGGGAACAATGAGCAGTTCTTC. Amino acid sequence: CATSDLTGTGNNEQFF.

The CDR3 sequence is CASRGLVSYEQYF. Here the CDR3 DNA reads TGCGCCAGCCGCGGACTAGTAAGCTACGAGCAGTACTTC. This sequence joins TRBV5-1 and TRBJ2-7; 7 bases map to TRBD2. This CDR3 has 13 amino acids. Germline V gene sequence: CDR1 SGHRS, CDR2 YFSETQ. V lost 7 bases, J lost 3 bases, and 7 bases stayed unmatched.

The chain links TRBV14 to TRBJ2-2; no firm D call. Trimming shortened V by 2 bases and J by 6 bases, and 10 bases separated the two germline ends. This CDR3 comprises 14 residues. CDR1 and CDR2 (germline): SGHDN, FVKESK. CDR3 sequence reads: CASSQLLVPGELFF. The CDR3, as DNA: TGTGCCAGCAGCCAACTCCTAGTGCCCGGGGAGCTGTTTTTT.